This section outlines one T cell receptor beta chain sequence together with its context. Antigen: not known. Data came from immunoSEQ multiplex PCR; TCRdb stores just in-frame clones and leaves some out. The sample consists of tens of thousands of clones, less than 85% of them appearing once. Before any sequencing was done, the ViraFEST assay used viral peptide pools to expand antigen-specific CD4+ T cells. Cultured cells yielded isolated CD4+ T cells after about ten days. In the vaccine recipients, nucleocapsid antibodies were negative and there was no prior SARS-CoV-2 infection. The entry originates in a study of vaccination effects on CD4 cells after COVID-19. General study points: After vaccination, at late timepoints, clones induced by infection and by vaccine contracted markedly.

The input for sequencing was CD4+ T cells from PBMCs cultured with HCoV-NL63 spike peptides, taken before COVID-19 vaccination. The sequence was collected from a human donor who received a COVID-19 vaccine.

The CDR3 coding sequence is TGTGCCAGCAGCTTGGGGGGCCTCTATGGCTACACCTTC. Translation: CASSLGGLYGYTF. V and J are TRBV5-6 and TRBJ1-2, with a tentative D call TRBD1 (5 bases). The germline gives CDR1 SGHDT, CDR2 YYEEEE. Trimming left V 0 bases short and J 4 bases short, with 7 bases between. This CDR3 has 13 residues. The variable domain in full, with the rest retrieved from reference TRBV5-6 and TRBJ1-2, is DAGVTQSPTHLIKTRGQQVTLRCSPKSGHDTVSWYQQALGQGPQFIFQYYEEEERQRGNFPDRFSGHQFPNYSSELNVNALLLGDSALYLCASSLGGLYGYTFGSGTRLTVV.